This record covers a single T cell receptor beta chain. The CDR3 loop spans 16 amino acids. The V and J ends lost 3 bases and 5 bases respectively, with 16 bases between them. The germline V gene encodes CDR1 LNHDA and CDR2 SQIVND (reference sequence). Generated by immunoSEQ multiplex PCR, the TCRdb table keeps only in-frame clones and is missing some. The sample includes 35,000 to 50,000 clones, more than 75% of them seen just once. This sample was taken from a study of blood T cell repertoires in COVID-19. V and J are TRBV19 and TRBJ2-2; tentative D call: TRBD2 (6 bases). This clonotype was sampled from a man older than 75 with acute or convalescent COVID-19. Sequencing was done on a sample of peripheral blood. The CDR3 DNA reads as TGTGCCAGTAGTATTGGACGGGGCCTAGCGACCGGGGAGCTGTTTTTT. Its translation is CASSIGRGLATGELFF. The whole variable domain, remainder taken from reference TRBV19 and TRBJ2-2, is DGGITQSPKYLFRKEGQNVTLSCEQNLNHDAMYWYRQDPGQGLRLIYYSQIVNDFQKGDIAEGYSVSREKKESFPLTVTSAQKNPTAFYLCASSIGRGLATGELFFGEGSRLTVL.